This record concerns one T cell receptor beta chain sequence. Using RNA transcripts as the source, TCR beta CDR3 regions were amplified. During a first-round RT-PCR of the TCR CDR3, the HTBI primer set was used. TCRdb re-called the multiplex PCR reads with MiXCR, one entry per CDR3 protein. In the table there are 490,000 or so distinct CDR3 sequences, around a fifth of which are singletons. The CDR3 covers 15 residues. In germline, CDR1 is MDHEN, CDR2 SYDVKM. V dropped 6 bases and J dropped 2 bases, with 17 bases sitting between them. The source of the sample is a study of T cells in Graves' hyperthyroidism and ophthalmopathy. Study details: Staff took peripheral blood when the initial diagnosis was made, before any treatment began.

This TCR derives from a woman in her 70s with Graves' ophthalmopathy. J is TRBJ2-7 and V is TRBV28; D may be TRBD1 or TRBD2 (5 bases each). Specimen: blood. The chain's CDR3 is CASSQGPAAPYEQYF. In DNA form, the CDR3 reads TGTGCCAGCAGCCAGGGTCCAGCGGCTCCCTACGAGCAGTACTTC. The full variable domain, with the rest looked up from reference TRBV28 and TRBJ2-7, is DVKVTQSSRYLVKRTGEKVFLECVQDMDHENMFWYRQDPGLGLRLIYFSYDVKMKEKGDIPEGYSVSREKKERFSLILESASTNQTSMYLCASSQGPAAPYEQYFGPGTRLTVT.